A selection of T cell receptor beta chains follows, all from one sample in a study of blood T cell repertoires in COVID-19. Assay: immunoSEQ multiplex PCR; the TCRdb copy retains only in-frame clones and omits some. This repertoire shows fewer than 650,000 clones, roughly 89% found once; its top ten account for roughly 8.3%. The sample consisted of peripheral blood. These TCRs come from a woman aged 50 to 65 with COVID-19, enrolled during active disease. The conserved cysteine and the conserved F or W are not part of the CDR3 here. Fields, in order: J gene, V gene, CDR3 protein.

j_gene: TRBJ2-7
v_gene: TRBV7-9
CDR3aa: ASSHRDRPYEQY

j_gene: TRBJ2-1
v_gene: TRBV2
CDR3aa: AIMTRHNEQF

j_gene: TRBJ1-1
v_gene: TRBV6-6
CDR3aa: ASSFGGLRTEAF

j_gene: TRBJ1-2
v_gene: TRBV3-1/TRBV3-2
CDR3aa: ASSQGGQVPYGYT

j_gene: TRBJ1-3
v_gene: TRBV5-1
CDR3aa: ASSLEWTGSGNTIY

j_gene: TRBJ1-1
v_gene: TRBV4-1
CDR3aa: ASSQGRGQGKTEAF

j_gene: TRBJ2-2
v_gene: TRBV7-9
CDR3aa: ASSPNSGSGELF

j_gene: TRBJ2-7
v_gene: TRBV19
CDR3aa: ASSSNGRFYEQY

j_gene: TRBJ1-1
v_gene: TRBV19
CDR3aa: ASSNPYGEEYGAF

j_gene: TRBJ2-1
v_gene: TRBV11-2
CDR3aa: ASSPGRGAYNEQF

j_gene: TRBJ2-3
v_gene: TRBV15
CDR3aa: ASQGQLITDTQY

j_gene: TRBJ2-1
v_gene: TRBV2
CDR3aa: ASSLGGNSYNEQF

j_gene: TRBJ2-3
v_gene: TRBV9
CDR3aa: ASSVSGGQVDTQY

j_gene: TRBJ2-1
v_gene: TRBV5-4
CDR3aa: ASSWVAGDNEQF

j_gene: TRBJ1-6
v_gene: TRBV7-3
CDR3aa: ASSSNPGTGEVTYNSPLH

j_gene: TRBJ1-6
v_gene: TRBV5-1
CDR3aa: ASSPRTDNSPLH

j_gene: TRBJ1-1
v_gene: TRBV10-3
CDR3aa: AIRPRAENTEAF

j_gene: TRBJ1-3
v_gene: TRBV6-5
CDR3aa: ASSPRQDSGNTIY

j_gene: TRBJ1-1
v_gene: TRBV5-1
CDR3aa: ASSLQGAGTEAF

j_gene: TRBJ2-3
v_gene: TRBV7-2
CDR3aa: ASSLASRGGDTQY